This T cell receptor beta chain derives from a study of cytomegalovirus exposure and HLA in healthy donors. Findings and limits, study-wide: The classifier was said to identify cytomegalovirus status with high specificity and sensitivity. The presence/absence work took it that sequencing depth was about the same across donors. A later analysis showed that HLA-associated TCR beta chains had undergone more clonal expansion than equally common others.

With V trimmed by 4 bases and J by 0 bases, 10 bases remained unmatched. Germline values: CDR1 PRHDT, CDR2 FYEKMQ (reference sequence). There are 19 residues in the CDR3. As regards this clone: No antigen is known for it.

Both 60 Vbeta primers and 13 Jbeta primers went into the PCR. Clones were read by immunoSEQ multiplex PCR, and TCRdb kept only the in-frame ones, dropping some. The profile shows 150,000 to 200,000 clones, about four fifths of them singletons. This cohort consisted of healthy bone marrow donors. The clonotype comes from a girl aged 10-17 years in good health and CMV-seropositive. The V gene is TRBV13, the J gene TRBJ2-3; 13 bases agree with TRBD2. Sequenced material: PBMCs. CDR3 protein: CASSYEGTSGATSTDTQYF. The DNA of the CDR3 is TGTGCCAGCAGCTATGAAGGGACTAGCGGGGCGACTAGCACAGATACGCAGTATTTT.